This TCR beta chain was recovered during a study of cytotoxic CD8 clonotypes in ibrutinib-treated CLL. Study details: Specimens for response were gathered following a median around a year of therapy, spanning 6 to 36. The average sample held roughly 240,000 productive templates and almost 95,000 productive rearrangements. Study results and caveats: Clonality at baseline surpassed age-matched healthy donors and tracked circulating CD8+ T-cell counts.

Notes on this clone: Its antigen is unknown.

CDR1 and CDR2 (germline): MDHEN, SYDVKM. With 6 bases removed from V and 0 bases from J, the gap between germline ends came to 15 bases. The CDR3 runs to 15 residues. With cryopreserved PBMCs as the source, around 2 micrograms of genomic DNA went to TCR beta libraries. Repertoires were generated with immunoSEQ multiplex PCR, while TCRdb's copy carries only in-frame clones and drops some. The sample gives approximately 280,000 clones, 60% to 80% of which show up once; 5.6% is in the top ten. The chain has TRBV28 and TRBJ2-7; D uncertain. The sequence came from a human donor with chronic lymphocytic leukemia. Material: PBMCs, obtained at disease progression, from a patient treated with ibrutinib. The DNA for the CDR3 is TGTGCCAGCAGCTCCGCAACTCTGAGCTCCTACGAGCAGTACTTC. Protein sequence: CASSSATLSSYEQYF. The variable domain in full, completed from reference TRBV28 and TRBJ2-7, reads DVKVTQSSRYLVKRTGEKVFLECVQDMDHENMFWYRQDPGLGLRLIYFSYDVKMKEKGDIPEGYSVSREKKERFSLILESASTNQTSMYLCASSSATLSSYEQYFGPGTRLTVT.